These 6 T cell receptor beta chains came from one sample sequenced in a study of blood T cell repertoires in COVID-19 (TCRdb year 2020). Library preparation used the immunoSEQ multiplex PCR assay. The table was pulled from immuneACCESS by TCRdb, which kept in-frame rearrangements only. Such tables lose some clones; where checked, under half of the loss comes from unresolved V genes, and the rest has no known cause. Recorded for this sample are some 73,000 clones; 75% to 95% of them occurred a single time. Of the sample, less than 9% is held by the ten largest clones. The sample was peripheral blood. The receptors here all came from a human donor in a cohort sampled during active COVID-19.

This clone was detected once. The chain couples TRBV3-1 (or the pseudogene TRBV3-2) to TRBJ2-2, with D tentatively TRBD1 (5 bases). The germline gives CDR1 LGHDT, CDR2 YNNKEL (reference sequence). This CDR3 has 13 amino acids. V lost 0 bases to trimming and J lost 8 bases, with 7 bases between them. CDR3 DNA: TGTGCCAGCAGCCAAGACGACAGAGGGGAGCTGTTTTTT. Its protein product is CASSQDDRGELFF.

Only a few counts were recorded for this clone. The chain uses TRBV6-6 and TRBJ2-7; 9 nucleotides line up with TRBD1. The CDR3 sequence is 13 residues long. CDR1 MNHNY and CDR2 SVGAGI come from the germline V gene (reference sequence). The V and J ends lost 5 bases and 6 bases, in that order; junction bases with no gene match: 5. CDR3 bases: TGTGCCAGCAGTCCAACAGGGGGCAGCGAGCAGTACTTC. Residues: CASSPTGGSEQYF.

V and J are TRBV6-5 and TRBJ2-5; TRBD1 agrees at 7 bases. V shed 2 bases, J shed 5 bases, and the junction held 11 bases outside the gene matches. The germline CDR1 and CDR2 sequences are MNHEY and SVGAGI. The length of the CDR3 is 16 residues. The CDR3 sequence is CASSYRGTERPETQYF. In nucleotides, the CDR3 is TGTGCCAGCAGTTACAGGGGGACAGAACGTCCGGAGACCCAGTACTTC.

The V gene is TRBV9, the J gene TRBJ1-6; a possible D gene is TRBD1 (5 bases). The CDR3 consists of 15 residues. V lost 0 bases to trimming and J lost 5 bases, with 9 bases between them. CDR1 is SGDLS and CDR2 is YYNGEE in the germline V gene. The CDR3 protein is CASSVGRGNNSPLHF. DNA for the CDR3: TGTGCCAGCAGCGTAGGGCGGGGGAATAATTCACCCCTCCACTTT.

CDR3 loop: CASSIGTAGELFF. CDR3 bases: TGTGCCAGCAGCATCGGGACAGCCGGGGAGCTGTTTTTT. This chain uses TRBV9 with TRBJ2-2; TRBD1 aligns across 7 bases. The germline V gene encodes CDR1 SGDLS and CDR2 YYNGEE. The CDR3 is made up of 13 amino acids. The junction had 3 bases not matched to a gene; V was cut back by 4 bases and J by 6 bases.

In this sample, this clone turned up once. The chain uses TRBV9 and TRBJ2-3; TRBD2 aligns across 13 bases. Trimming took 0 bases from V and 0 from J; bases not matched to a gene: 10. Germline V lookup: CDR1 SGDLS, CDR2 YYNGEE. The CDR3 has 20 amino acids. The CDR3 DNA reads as TGTGCCAGCAGCGTAGAGGTACTAGCGGGGGGGCCCAATAGCACAGATACGCAGTATTTT. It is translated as CASSVEVLAGGPNSTDTQYF.